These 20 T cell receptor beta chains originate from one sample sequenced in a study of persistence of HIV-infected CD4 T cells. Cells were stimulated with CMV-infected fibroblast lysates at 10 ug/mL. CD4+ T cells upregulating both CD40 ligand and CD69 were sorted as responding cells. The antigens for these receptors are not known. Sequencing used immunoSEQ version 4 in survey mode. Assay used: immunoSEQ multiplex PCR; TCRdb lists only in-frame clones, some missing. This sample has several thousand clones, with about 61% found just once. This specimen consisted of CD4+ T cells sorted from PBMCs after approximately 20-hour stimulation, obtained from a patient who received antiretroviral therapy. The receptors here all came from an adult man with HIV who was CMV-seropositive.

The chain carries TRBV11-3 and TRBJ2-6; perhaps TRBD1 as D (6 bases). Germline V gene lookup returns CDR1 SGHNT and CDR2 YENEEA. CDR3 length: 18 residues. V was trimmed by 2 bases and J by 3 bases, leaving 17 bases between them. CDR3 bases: TGTGCCAGCAGCTTAAGCAATTCAGGGGTGAATGGGGCCAACGTCCTGACTTTC. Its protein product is CASSLSNSGVNGANVLTF.

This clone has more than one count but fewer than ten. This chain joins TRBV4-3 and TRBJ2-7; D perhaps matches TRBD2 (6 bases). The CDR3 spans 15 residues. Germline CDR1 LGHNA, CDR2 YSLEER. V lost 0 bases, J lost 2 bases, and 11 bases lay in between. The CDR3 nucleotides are TGCGCCAGCAGCCAAGAAGGGCGGGGAGCCTACGAGCAGTACTTC. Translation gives CASSQEGRGAYEQYF.

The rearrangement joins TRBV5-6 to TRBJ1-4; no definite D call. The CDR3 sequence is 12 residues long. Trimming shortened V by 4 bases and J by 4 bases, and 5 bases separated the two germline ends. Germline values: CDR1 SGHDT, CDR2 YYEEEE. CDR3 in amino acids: CASSNINEKLFF. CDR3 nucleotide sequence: TGTGCCAGCAGCAACATTAATGAAAAACTGTTTTTT.

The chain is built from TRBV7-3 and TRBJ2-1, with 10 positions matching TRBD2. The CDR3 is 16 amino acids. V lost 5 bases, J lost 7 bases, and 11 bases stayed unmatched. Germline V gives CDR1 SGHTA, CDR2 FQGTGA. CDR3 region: CASSETSGGAMNEQFF. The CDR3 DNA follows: TGTGCCAGCAGCGAAACCAGCGGGGGGGCCATGAATGAGCAGTTCTTC.

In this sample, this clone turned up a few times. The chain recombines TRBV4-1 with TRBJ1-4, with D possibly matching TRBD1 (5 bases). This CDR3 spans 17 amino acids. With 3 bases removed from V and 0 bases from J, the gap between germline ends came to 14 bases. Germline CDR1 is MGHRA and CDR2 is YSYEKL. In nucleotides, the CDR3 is TGCGCCAGCAGCCAGGGACCCAGCGGGGCAACTAATGAAAAACTGTTTTTT. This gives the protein CASSQGPSGATNEKLFF.

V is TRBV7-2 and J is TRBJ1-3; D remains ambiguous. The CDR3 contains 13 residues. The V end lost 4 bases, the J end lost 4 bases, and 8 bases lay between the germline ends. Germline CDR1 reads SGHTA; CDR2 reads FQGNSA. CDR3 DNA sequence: TGTGCCAGCAGCTCTCAAAAAGGAAACACCATATATTTT. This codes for CASSSQKGNTIYF.

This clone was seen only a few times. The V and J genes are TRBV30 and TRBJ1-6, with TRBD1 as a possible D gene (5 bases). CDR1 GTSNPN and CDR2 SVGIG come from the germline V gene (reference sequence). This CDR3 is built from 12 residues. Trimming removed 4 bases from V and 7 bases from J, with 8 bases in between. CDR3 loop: CAWNQGNSPLHF. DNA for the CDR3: TGTGCCTGGAACCAGGGCAATTCACCCCTCCACTTT.

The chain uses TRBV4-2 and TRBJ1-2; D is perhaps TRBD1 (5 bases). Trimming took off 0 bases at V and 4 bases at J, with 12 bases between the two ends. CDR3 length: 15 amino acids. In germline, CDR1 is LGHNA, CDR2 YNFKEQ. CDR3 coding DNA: TGTGCCAGCAGCCAAGACACGCAGGGTGGCTATGGCTACACCTTC. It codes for CASSQDTQGGYGYTF.

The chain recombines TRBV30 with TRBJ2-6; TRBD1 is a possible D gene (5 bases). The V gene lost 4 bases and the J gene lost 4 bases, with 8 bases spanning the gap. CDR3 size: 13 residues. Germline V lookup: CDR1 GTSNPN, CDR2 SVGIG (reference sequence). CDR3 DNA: TGTGCCTGGACAGGGATCGGGGCCAACGTCCTGACTTTC. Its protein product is CAWTGIGANVLTF. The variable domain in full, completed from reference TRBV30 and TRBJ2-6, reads SQTIHQWPATLVQPVGSPLSLECTVEGTSNPNLYWYRQAAGRGLQLLFYSVGIGQISSEVPQNLSASRPQDRQFILSSKKLLLSDSGFYLCAWTGIGANVLTFGAGSRLTVL.

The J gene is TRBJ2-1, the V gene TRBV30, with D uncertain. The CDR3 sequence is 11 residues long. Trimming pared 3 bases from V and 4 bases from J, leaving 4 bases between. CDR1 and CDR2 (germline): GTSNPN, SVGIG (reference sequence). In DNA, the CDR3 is TGTGCCTGGAGACTGTACAATGAGCAGTTCTTC. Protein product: CAWRLYNEQFF. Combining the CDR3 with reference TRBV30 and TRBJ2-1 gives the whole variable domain SQTIHQWPATLVQPVGSPLSLECTVEGTSNPNLYWYRQAAGRGLQLLFYSVGIGQISSEVPQNLSASRPQDRQFILSSKKLLLSDSGFYLCAWRLYNEQFFGPGTRLTVL.

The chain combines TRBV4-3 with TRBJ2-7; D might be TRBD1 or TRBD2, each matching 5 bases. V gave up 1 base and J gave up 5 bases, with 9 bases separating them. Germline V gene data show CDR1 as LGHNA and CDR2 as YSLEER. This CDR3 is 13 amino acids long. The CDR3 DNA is TGCGCCAGCAGCCAAGGCCGAGGGGACGAGCAGTACTTC. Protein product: CASSQGRGDEQYF.

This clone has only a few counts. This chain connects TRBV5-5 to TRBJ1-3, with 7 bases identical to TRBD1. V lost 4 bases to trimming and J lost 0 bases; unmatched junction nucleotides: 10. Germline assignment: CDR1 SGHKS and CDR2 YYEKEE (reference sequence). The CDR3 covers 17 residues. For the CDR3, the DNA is TGTGCCAGCAGCATTTTACAGGGGACTAGCTCTGGAAACACCATATATTTT. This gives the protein CASSILQGTSSGNTIYF.

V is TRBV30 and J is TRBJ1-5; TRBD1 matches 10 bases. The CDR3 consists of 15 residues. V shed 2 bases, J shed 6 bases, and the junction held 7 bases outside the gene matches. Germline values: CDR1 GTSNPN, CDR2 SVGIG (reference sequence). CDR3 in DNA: TGTGCCTGGAGTTCGGGACAGGGGCTTCTTCAGCCCCAGCATTTT. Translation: CAWSSGQGLLQPQHF.

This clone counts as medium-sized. DNA of the CDR3: TGTGCCAGCTCCCGTTCGGGGTTGGAGACCCAGTACTTC. This translates into CASSRSGLETQYF. This chain links TRBV18 with TRBJ2-5, with D maybe TRBD2 (5 bases). Germline V gene data show CDR1 as KGHSH and CDR2 as LQKENI. CDR3 length equals 13 residues. V was trimmed by 6 bases and J by 5 bases, leaving 13 bases between them.

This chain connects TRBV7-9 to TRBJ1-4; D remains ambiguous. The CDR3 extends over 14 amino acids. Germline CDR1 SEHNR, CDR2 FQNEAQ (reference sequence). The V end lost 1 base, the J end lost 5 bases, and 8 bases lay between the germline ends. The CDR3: CASSLEGPNEKLFF. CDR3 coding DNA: TGTGCCAGCAGCTTAGAGGGCCCGAATGAAAAACTGTTTTTT.

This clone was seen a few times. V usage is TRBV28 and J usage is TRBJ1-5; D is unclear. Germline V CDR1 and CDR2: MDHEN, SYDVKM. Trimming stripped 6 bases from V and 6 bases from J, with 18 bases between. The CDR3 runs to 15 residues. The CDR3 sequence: CASRPTAILAQPQHF. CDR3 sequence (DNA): TGTGCCAGCAGGCCTACAGCGATATTAGCTCAGCCCCAGCATTTT.

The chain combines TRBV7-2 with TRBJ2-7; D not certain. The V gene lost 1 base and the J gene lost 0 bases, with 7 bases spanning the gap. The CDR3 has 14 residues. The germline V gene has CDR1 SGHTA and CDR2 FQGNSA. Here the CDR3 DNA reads TGTGCCAGCAGCTTAGGGCTGATCTCCTACGAGCAGTACTTC. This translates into CASSLGLISYEQYF.

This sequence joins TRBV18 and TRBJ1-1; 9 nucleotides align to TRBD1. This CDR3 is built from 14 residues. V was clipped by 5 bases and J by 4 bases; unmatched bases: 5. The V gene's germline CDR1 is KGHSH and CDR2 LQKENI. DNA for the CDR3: TGTGCCAGCTCAAAGACAGGGGGGACCACTGAAGCTTTCTTT. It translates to CASSKTGGTTEAFF.

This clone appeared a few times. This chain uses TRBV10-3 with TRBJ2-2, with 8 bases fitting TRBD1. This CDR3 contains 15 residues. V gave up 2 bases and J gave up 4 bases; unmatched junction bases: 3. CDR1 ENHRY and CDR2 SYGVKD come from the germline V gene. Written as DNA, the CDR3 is TGTGCCATCAGTGAGCTACAGGGGGGCACCGGGGAGCTGTTTTTT. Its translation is CAISELQGGTGELFF.

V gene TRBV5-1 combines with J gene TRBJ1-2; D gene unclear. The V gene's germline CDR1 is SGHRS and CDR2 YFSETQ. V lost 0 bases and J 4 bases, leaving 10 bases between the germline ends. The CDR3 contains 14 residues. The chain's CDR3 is CASSLEGTSYGYTF. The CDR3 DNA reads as TGCGCCAGCAGCTTGGAGGGAACCTCCTATGGCTACACCTTC.